This TCR beta chain appears in the sequencing data of a study of control samples from healthy donors and cancer patients. TCRdb's table, derived via immunoSEQ multiplex PCR, lists solely in-frame clones and lacks some. In the table there are 150,000 to 190,000 clones, over 90% of which are singletons. This clone has a single count. CDR1 LNHDA and CDR2 SQIVND come from the germline V gene (reference sequence). J was trimmed by 8 bases and V by 6 bases; bases with no gene match: 9. The CDR3 is 14 amino acids. Sequencing was performed on blood. The TCR originated in a man aged 45-65 years in good health. The chain couples TRBV19 to TRBJ1-2; 10 bases match TRBD1. CDR3 protein: CASSGTGATRGYTF. DNA for the CDR3: TGTGCCAGTAGCGGGACAGGGGCAACAAGAGGCTACACCTTC. The full variable domain, with the rest looked up from reference TRBV19 and TRBJ1-2, is DGGITQSPKYLFRKEGQNVTLSCEQNLNHDAMYWYRQDPGQGLRLIYYSQIVNDFQKGDIAEGYSVSREKKESFPLTVTSAQKNPTAFYLCASSGTGATRGYTFGSGTRLTVV.